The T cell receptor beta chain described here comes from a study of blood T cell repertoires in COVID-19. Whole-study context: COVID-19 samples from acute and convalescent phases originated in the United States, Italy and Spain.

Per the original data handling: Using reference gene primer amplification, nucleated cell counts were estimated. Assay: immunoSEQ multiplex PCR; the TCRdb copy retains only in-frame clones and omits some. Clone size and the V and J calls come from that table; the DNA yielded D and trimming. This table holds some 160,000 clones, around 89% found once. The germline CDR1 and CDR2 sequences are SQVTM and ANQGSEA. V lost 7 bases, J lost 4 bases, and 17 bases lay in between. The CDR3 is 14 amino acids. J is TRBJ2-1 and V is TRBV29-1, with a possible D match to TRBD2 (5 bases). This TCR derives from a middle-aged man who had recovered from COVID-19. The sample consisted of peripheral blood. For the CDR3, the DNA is TGCAGCGATTTAAAGATGGGAGTTTACAATGAGCAGTTCTTC. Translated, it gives CSDLKMGVYNEQFF.